This section outlines one T cell receptor beta chain sequence together with its context. Generated by immunoSEQ multiplex PCR, the TCRdb table keeps only in-frame clones and is missing some. The sample has roughly 88,000 clones; approximately 80% are singletons. There are 15 residues in the CDR3. The germline V gene encodes CDR1 SNHLY and CDR2 FYNNEI. With 4 bases removed from V and 0 bases from J, the gap between germline ends came to 7 bases. This entry belongs to a study of control samples from healthy donors and cancer patients. The receptor was derived from a man aged 25 to 40 in good health. Sequenced: blood. This chain uses TRBV2 with TRBJ2-6; D gene uncertain. Here the CDR3 reads CASSVQSSGANVLTF. The CDR3 DNA follows: TGTGCCAGCAGTGTGCAGAGCTCTGGGGCCAACGTCCTGACTTTC.